Listed below are T cell receptor beta chains from one sample, sequenced in a study of T cells in Graves' hyperthyroidism and ophthalmopathy. TCRdb used MiXCR to reprocess the multiplex PCR reads, holding one entry per CDR3 protein. The sample includes around 620,000 distinct CDR3 sequences, 16% seen only once; the top ten take 3.5% to 4%. Material for sequencing was blood. The source is a woman younger than 45 with Graves' hyperthyroidism. Each CDR3 is given with its conserved first and last residue. The order of the fields is CDR3 protein, CDR3 DNA, J gene, clone size, D gene, V gene. A D gene is named only where the DNA matches it firmly. Only some rows state a clone size, as once, few, many or a class for expanded clones.

CASSQSGSNSGANVLTF	TGTGCCAGCAGCCAAAGCGGGAGTAACTCTGGGGCCAACGTCCTGACTTTC	TRBJ2-6	NA	TRBD2	TRBV3-1
CASSPGHGRAIQYF	TGTGCCAGCTCACCAGGACACGGAAGGGCCATTCAGTACTTC	TRBJ2-4	NA	NA	TRBV18
CSARMGFGDTQYF	TGCAGTGCCCGAATGGGATTCGGCGATACGCAGTATTTT	TRBJ2-3	many	NA	TRBV20-1
CASSFSLRVYEQYF	TGTGCCAGCAGTTTTAGTTTGAGGGTTTACGAGCAGTACTTC	TRBJ2-7	many	NA	TRBV12-3/TRBV12-4
CASSDLWGTDTTDTQYF	TGTGCCAGCAGTGATCTTTGGGGGACGGACACCACAGATACGCAGTATTTT	TRBJ2-3	many	NA	TRBV28
CASSESAGGGDTQYF	TGTGCCAGCAGTGAAAGCGCAGGGGGTGGAGATACGCAGTATTTT	TRBJ2-3	once	TRBD1	TRBV2
CANSLTGGQTGELFF	TGTGCCAACAGTTTAACGGGAGGGCAGACCGGGGAGCTGTTTTTT	TRBJ2-2	NA	TRBD2	TRBV12-3/TRBV12-4
CASSLVTGLDTEAFF	TGTGCCAGCAGTTTAGTTACAGGATTGGACACTGAAGCTTTCTTT	TRBJ1-1	many	NA	TRBV28
CASSYLTGTPNQPQHF	TGTGCCAGCAGTTATCTAACCGGGACACCCAATCAGCCCCAGCATTTT	TRBJ1-5	many	NA	TRBV6-1
CASSGRINEQFF	TGTGCCAGTAGCGGGAGAATCAATGAGCAGTTCTTC	TRBJ2-1	many	TRBD2	TRBV28
CASSHQGRDNEQFF	TGCGCCAGCAGCCACCAAGGGCGGGACAATGAGCAGTTCTTC	TRBJ2-1	NA	NA	TRBV4-1
CASSLRTGADRGYTF	TGTGCCAGCAGCTTAAGGACAGGGGCGGATAGGGGCTACACCTTC	TRBJ1-2	many	TRBD1	TRBV7-2
CASSPPGVANGELFF	TGTGCCAGCAGCCCCCCGGGGGTAGCAAACGGGGAGCTGTTTTTT	TRBJ2-2	few	NA	TRBV7-9
CASSHRQAYEQYF	TGTGCCAGCAGCCACCGACAGGCCTACGAGCAGTACTTC	TRBJ2-7	many	NA	TRBV7-8
CASNILAGASYEQYF	TGTGCCAGCAACATACTAGCGGGAGCATCGTACGAGCAGTACTTC	TRBJ2-7	NA	TRBD2	TRBV27
CASSSVMGDEQYF	TGTGCCAGCAGTTCAGTAATGGGGGACGAGCAGTACTTC	TRBJ2-7	NA	NA	TRBV28
CASRARGVRTEAFF	TGTGCCAGCAGGGCCCGCGGGGTGCGCACTGAAGCTTTCTTT	TRBJ1-1	few	NA	TRBV6-2/TRBV6-3
CASSPGPGTNVLTF	TGTGCCAGCAGCCCCGGACCTGGGACCAACGTCCTGACTTTC	TRBJ2-6	NA	NA	TRBV5-6
CSARTGYEQYF	TGCAGCGCCCGGACAGGGTACGAGCAGTACTTC	TRBJ2-7	many	TRBD1	TRBV29-1
CASSYPTQGQGTEAFF	TGTGCCAGCAGTTACCCGACACAGGGGCAGGGCACTGAAGCTTTCTTT	TRBJ1-1	many	TRBD1	TRBV6-5
CASSLAPVGSSYEQYF	TGCGCCAGCAGCTTGGCCCCCGTAGGCAGTTCCTACGAGCAGTACTTC	TRBJ2-7	few	NA	TRBV5-1
CASSHVLAENEQFF	TGTGCCAGTAGCCATGTGCTAGCAGAGAATGAGCAGTTCTTC	TRBJ2-1	few	NA	TRBV19
CASSVGVRETQYF	TGTGCCAGCAGTGTTGGGGTGAGGGAGACCCAGTACTTC	TRBJ2-5	many	NA	TRBV6-1
CASRPRGGSNQPQHF	TGTGCCAGCAGGCCCCGAGGGGGAAGCAATCAGCCCCAGCATTTT	TRBJ1-5	few	NA	TRBV27
CASSPTQGVNTEAFF	TGTGCCAGCAGCCCTACCCAGGGGGTGAACACTGAAGCTTTCTTT	TRBJ1-1	many	TRBD1	TRBV12-3/TRBV12-4
CASSLNGYTF	TGTGCCAGCAGTTTAAATGGCTACACCTTC	TRBJ1-2	many	NA	TRBV28
CASSLDRFPQPQHF	TGTGCCAGCAGCCTCGACAGGTTCCCCCAGCCCCAGCATTTT	TRBJ1-5	many	NA	TRBV28